This T cell receptor (beta chain) is from a study of T cell responses to AZD1222 COVID-19 vaccine. Per germline, CDR1 MNHEY and CDR2 SMNVEV (reference sequence). Trimming left V 5 bases short and J 9 bases short, with 20 bases between. The CDR3 is 14 residues long. Sequencing was performed with immunoSEQ multiplex PCR; in TCRdb, only in-frame clones are kept and a portion is missing. The sample lists 150,000 to 200,000 clones, 85% to 95% occurring once. The rearrangement joins TRBV27 to TRBJ2-7, with D perhaps TRBD1 (6 bases). The clonotype originates from an adult who received the AZD1222 COVID-19 vaccine. Sequencing was performed on peripheral blood, taken 28 days after the second AZD1222 dose. CDR3 region: CASSPQGPGSGQYF. DNA of the CDR3: TGTGCCAGCAGTCCACAGGGTCCAGGCTCCGGGCAGTACTTC.